This T cell receptor (beta chain) was sequenced for a study of shared clonotypes between healthy human individuals. Terminally differentiated effector memory CD45RA+ cells were left out of the naive CD8 fraction, which was CD45RO-negative and positively selected for CCR7. Sequencing used immunoSEQ multiplex PCR; TCRdb keeps in-frame clones, though not all of them. The sample shows roughly 590,000 clones, 95% to 96% of them seen only once. Comments on this clone: Its antigen is unknown.

Looked up from germline, CDR1 is SGHVS and CDR2 is FQNEAQ. Trimming cost V 3 bases and J 1 base, with 9 bases left between them. The CDR3 contains 14 residues. Findings of the study overall: What naive subsets generally showed was a larger estimated richness than memory subsets showed. In a few donors, around 5.5% of naive CD4 clonotypes appeared in common. Clonotype sharing levels among donors were expected to vary with sequencing depth. Sorted-subset samples were not fully sequenced, rarefaction indicated.

Sequenced material: naive CD8+ T cells sorted from blood. The chain has TRBV7-8 and TRBJ1-2; D is uncertain. This TCR derives from a woman aged 25 to 39 in good health. CDR3 in DNA: TGTGCCAGCAGCTTCGGGGAGTATAACTATGGCTACACCTTC. Protein: CASSFGEYNYGYTF.